In its sample, the clone carrying this TCR beta chain was seen once. Its antigen is unknown. Regarding time point: blood 4 weeks post-SBRT, at nephrectomy. The treatment is: 15 Gy SBRT to primary tumor, nephrectomy 4 weeks later. Nephrectomy followed 15 Gy stereotactic body radiation by 4 weeks. Clear cell pathology was present in this patient's renal cell carcinoma. CDR1 is SEHNR and CDR2 is FQNEAQ in the germline V gene (reference sequence). This CDR3 is built from 17 residues. V was shortened by 1 base and J by 0 bases, with 15 bases between the two germline ends. This record comes from a study of radiation and T cells in renal cell carcinoma. Study results and limitations: In blood, top tumor clones expanded by 2 weeks, shrinking by 4.

TCRdb's copy holds only in-frame clones and misses some; the assay was immunoSEQ multiplex PCR. The sample lists some 97,000 clones, roughly 82% occurring once. The sequencing here drew on blood, taken from a patient whose treatment included radiotherapy and nephrectomy. The V call is TRBV7-9, the J call TRBJ2-5; D tentatively reads TRBD1 or TRBD2 (6 bases each). The clonotype was recovered from a man aged 55-75 years with renal cell carcinoma. This CDR3 is CASSLVGGTMYQETQYF. For the CDR3, the DNA is TGTGCCAGCAGCTTAGTAGGGGGGACCATGTACCAAGAGACCCAGTACTTC. Full variable domain (outside the CDR3, taken from reference TRBV7-9 and TRBJ2-5): DTGVSQNPRHKITKRGQNVTFRCDPISEHNRLYWYRQTLGQGPEFLTYFQNEAQLEKSRLLSDRFSAERPKGSFSTLEIQRTEQGDSAMYLCASSLVGGTMYQETQYFGPGTRLLVL.